This entry describes one TCR beta chain. It has no known antigen specificity. Base qualities are not recorded, but no much larger clone differs from it by a single base. The method was the immunoSEQ multiplex PCR assay. For most patients, high-throughput TCR-beta CDR3 sequencing of genomic DNA was performed by Adaptive Biotechnologies. The authors' analysis ran thus. TCR sequencing data were retrieved from Adaptive's ImmunoSEQ software for around 18 patients, whereas a few other patients were processed with MiXCR and VDJtools. CDR3 nucleotide sequences shared between donor and recipient were removed because the origin of such sequences could not be assigned. At least 2-fold expansion over unstimulated cells and a minimum CFSE-low frequency of 0.002% (template counts) or 0.001% (read counts) were required for clones to be classified as alloreactive. Clones detected in sequenced pre-transplant spleen, lymph node, or MLR CFSE-low populations of the donor or recipient were defined as mappable. The cumulative frequency of alloreactive clones was calculated as a percentage of all sequences, weighted by copy number. TCRdb re-hosts the immuneACCESS table, in-frame sequences only. Its copies lack some clones; in the studies checked, an unresolved V gene accounts for under half of them, and the cause for the rest is not known. The V and J calls and the clone size are those of that table, but D and trimming were determined from the DNA. A total of over 40,000 clones appear in this sample, approximately 92% of them only once. In total, the top ten clones hold 5% to 7% of the sample.

This specimen comes from a study of graft-versus-host responses after intestinal transplantation (dated by TCRdb to the early 2020s). About the full investigation: Recipients received multivisceral, liver-intestinal, or isolated intestinal transplants. All recipients received anti-thymocyte globulin induction followed by maintenance tacrolimus and steroids for 3 to 4 years. Graft-versus-host and host-versus-graft alloreactive T cell clones were tracked in the graft, circulation and bone marrow after intestinal transplantation using bulk TCR-beta CDR3 sequencing. To identify alloreactive clones, pre-transplant mixed lymphocyte reaction products were sequenced and then compared with unstimulated pre-transplant donor and recipient T cells. Of the 20 to 30 intestinal transplant recipients enrolled in the cohort, one of whom was a retransplant, a few patients without pretransplant specimens were excluded. Donor T cell macrochimerism was defined as a peak of at least 4% donor T cells among recipient peripheral blood mononuclear cells. Instead of going to the commercial service, samples from a few later patients were sequenced in-house on an Illumina MiSeq and processed with MiXCR.

Blood samples were collected up to 4 times in the first month after transplant and then at least monthly when available. Its CDR3 holds 17 amino acids, cysteine through phenylalanine. Of all the DNA, just the CDR3 is kept, 51 bases in frame from base 1. Via the germline V gene (reference sequence), CDR1 is MNHEY and CDR2 SMNVEV. Relative to germline, V is missing 3 bases and J is missing 5 bases, with 10 bases of the junction outside any gene match. General findings and caveats noted by the study authors: GvH clones were detected in recipient bone marrow, and some of these GvH clones were observed earlier in ileal mucosa or blood, consistent with an intestinal mucosal origin. The conclusions were limited by the relatively low number and heterogeneity of the intestinal transplant patients. Peak levels of circulating GvH clones were associated with declines in HvG clones early after transplant. Patients with donor T cell macrochimerism had high GvH to HvG T cell clonal ratios in their allografts.

Here the sequenced sample was PBMCs, taken 786 days after a first intestinal transplant, on the day of a second. The sequence joins TRBV27 to TRBJ2-2; 9 bases in the middle match TRBD2. The clonotype was recovered from a human patient who received an intestinal transplant, so some T cells may come from the graft donor. This receptor has the CDR3 CASSFLLAGDTTGELFF. The DNA sequence is given as TGTGCCAGCAGTTTCCTCTTAGCGGGAGACACGACCGGGGAGCTGTTTTTT.